The 12 T cell receptor beta chains below all came from one sample that was sequenced in a study of T cell responses to AZD1222 COVID-19 vaccine. Profiled with immunoSEQ multiplex PCR; TCRdb holds only in-frame clones, not every one. The table has about 55,000 clones, nearly 90% seen once. The starting material was peripheral blood, obtained on day 0 of AZD1222 vaccination. Source of these receptors: an adult in good health.

The rearrangement uses TRBV19 and TRBJ1-5; D possibly corresponds to TRBD1 (6 bases). This CDR3 region has 17 residues. Per germline, CDR1 LNHDA and CDR2 SQIVND (reference sequence). Between the trimmed V and J ends, which lost 5 bases and 0 bases, there was a span of 17 bases. The CDR3, as DNA: TGTGCCAGTAGTTCCGACGGGACACTTTATAGCAATCAGCCCCAGCATTTT. Translated: CASSSDGTLYSNQPQHF.

V and J are TRBV2 and TRBJ2-1; TRBD2 aligns across 7 bases. CDR3 length equals 15 residues. Germline lookup yields CDR1 SNHLY and CDR2 FYNNEI. The junction had 9 bases not matched to a gene; V was cut back by 6 bases and J by 4 bases. Written as DNA, the CDR3 is TGTGCCAGCAGGGACGGTAGGGGACTATACAATGAGCAGTTCTTC. Translating it yields CASRDGRGLYNEQFF.

This chain uses TRBV10-3 with TRBJ1-1; no firm D call. The CDR3 runs to 13 residues. V lost 2 bases to trimming and J lost 1 base, with 5 bases between them. CDR1 and CDR2 (germline): ENHRY, SYGVKD. CDR3 in DNA: TGTGCCATCAGTGAGGCGACGAACACTGAAGCTTTCTTT. Protein: CAISEATNTEAFF.

The chain employs TRBV7-2 and TRBJ1-2; D remains unclear. The CDR3 has 13 residues. Germline assignment: CDR1 SGHTA and CDR2 FQGNSA. V lost 3 bases and J lost 1, with 6 bases in between. The CDR3 region is CASSFGSNYGYTF. In DNA, the CDR3 is TGTGCCAGCAGCTTTGGCAGTAACTATGGCTACACCTTC.

This chain connects TRBV5-4 to TRBJ1-4, with TRBD1 identical over 9 bases. The germline V gene encodes CDR1 SGHNT and CDR2 YYREEE (reference sequence). Losses at the gene ends were 4 bases for V and 5 bases for J; bases not matched to a gene: 3. This CDR3 is built from 14 residues. CDR3 residues: CASSITGGNEKLFF. For the CDR3, the DNA is TGTGCCAGCAGCATTACAGGGGGCAATGAAAAACTGTTTTTT.

The V call is TRBV28, the J call TRBJ1-2, with D maybe TRBD1 (6 bases). This CDR3 is 13 amino acids long. Germline-derived CDR1 and CDR2 are MDHEN and SYDVKM. Trimming took off 6 bases at V and 2 bases at J, with 10 bases between the two ends. CDR3 loop: CASRSTGNYGYTF. CDR3 bases: TGTGCCAGCAGGTCGACAGGCAACTATGGCTACACCTTC.

V is TRBV4-2 and J is TRBJ1-2; no clear D. The CDR3 has 11 amino acids. Germline V CDR1 and CDR2: LGHNA, YNFKEQ. The V gene lost 4 bases and the J gene lost 8 bases, with 8 bases spanning the gap. For the CDR3, the DNA is TGTGCCAGCAGCCTCTCAGGAGGCTACACCTTC. Protein product: CASSLSGGYTF.

The chain is built from TRBV6-1 and TRBJ2-2; possibly TRBD2 for D (5 bases). Germline V gene sequence: CDR1 MNHNS, CDR2 SASEGT. CDR3 length: 14 amino acids. The ends were cut back, 6 bases at V and 2 bases at J, with 10 bases in the middle. CDR3 DNA sequence: TGTGCCAGCAGGTCTAGCATCAACACCGGGGAGCTGTTTTTT. Its protein product is CASRSSINTGELFF.

The chain recombines TRBV5-6 with TRBJ2-7; D may be TRBD1 or TRBD2 (5 bases each). Trimming pared 4 bases from V and 3 bases from J, leaving 14 bases between. The germline gives CDR1 SGHDT, CDR2 YYEEEE. The CDR3 sequence is 14 residues long. CDR3 protein: CASSPRPGSYEQYF. Here the CDR3 DNA reads TGTGCCAGCAGCCCTAGGCCAGGGAGCTACGAGCAGTACTTC.

The V call is TRBV5-6, the J call TRBJ2-6; no clear D gene. V lost 5 bases and J 0 bases, leaving 9 bases between the germline ends. The CDR3 runs to 15 residues. Germline V lookup: CDR1 SGHDT, CDR2 YYEEEE. The CDR3 loop reads CASSSYSSGANVLTF. The CDR3 DNA is TGTGCCAGCAGTAGCTATAGCTCTGGGGCCAACGTCCTGACTTTC.

CDR3 amino acids: CASSDRSGPSTDTQYF. CDR3 bases: TGTGCCAGCAGTGACCGTAGCGGGCCCAGCACAGATACGCAGTATTTT. The rearrangement links TRBV6-1 to TRBJ2-3, with 7 bases aligning to TRBD2. Germline V gene data show CDR1 as MNHNS and CDR2 as SASEGT. The CDR3 loop spans 16 amino acids. V lost 3 bases to trimming and J lost 0 bases; unmatched junction nucleotides: 6.

V is TRBV10-1 and J is TRBJ2-7, with a tentative D call TRBD2 (6 bases). V was shortened by 5 bases and J by 0 bases, with 17 bases between the two germline ends. CDR3 length: 16 amino acids. CDR1 is WNHNN and CDR2 is SYGVQD in the germline V gene (reference sequence). In DNA form, the CDR3 reads TGCGCCAGCAGTCCTGGGAGCGGGCGGAGCTCCTACGAGCAGTACTTC. Protein sequence: CASSPGSGRSSYEQYF.